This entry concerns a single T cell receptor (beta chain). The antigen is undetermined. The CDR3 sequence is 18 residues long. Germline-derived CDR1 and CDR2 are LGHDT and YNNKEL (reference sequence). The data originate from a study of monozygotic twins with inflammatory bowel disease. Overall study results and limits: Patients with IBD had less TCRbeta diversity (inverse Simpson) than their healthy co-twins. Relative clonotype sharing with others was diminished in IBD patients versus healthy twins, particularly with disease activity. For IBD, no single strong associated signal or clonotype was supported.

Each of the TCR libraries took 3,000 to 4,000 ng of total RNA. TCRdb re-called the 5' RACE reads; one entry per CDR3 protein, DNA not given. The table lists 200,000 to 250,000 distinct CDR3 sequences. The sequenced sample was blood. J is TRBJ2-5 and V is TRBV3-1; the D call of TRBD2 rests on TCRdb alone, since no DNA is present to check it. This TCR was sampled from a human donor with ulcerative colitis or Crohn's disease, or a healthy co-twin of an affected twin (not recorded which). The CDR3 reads CASSQERVTSGFQETQYF.